This TCR beta chain was identified in a study of blood T cell repertoires in COVID-19 (dated by TCRdb to 2018 to 2020). Describing the broader study: Collaborator samples came from the United States, Italy and Spain and covered acute and convalescent phases of COVID-19. Where available, HLA class I and class II types were obtained from metadata supplied by the sample provider rather than from assay-based typing. The prospective study material was composed of cDNA or gDNA derived from T cells, B-cell-depleted T cells, or PBMCs. Subjects who had been exposed to COVID-19, were actively infected with it, or had recovered from it provided the deeply sampled blood TCRbeta repertoires that made up the dataset. Samples were obtained from the ongoing ImmuneRACE study (first 160 participants) and from over a thousand subjects provided by 6 global collaborators. The sample metadata nearly always contained a de-identified subject ID, COVID-19 status, age in years and sex. The repertoires were released in a freely available public database intended as a resource for research on the immune response to SARS-CoV-2.

Here is what the overall study found, with its caveats: Clinical and demographic metadata were provided uncurated, with the amount varying by source and participant.

Remarks on this clone: Its antigen is currently not known. Qualities for individual bases were not recorded, and no much larger clone is one base off.

One collaborating source in Seattle enrolled patients while the patients were actively infected and followed the patients over time throughout the course of disease. The collaborating institutions used their own protocols to collect whole blood in K2EDTA tubes. For TCRbeta analysis, collaborator samples were shipped as frozen whole blood, as isolated PBMCs, or as DNA extracted from either sample type. TCRbeta CDR3 regions were amplified from genomic DNA using the immunoSEQ Assay, a bias-controlled multiplex PCR. The authors' pipeline ran thus. The number of nucleated cells in each sample was estimated from the amplification of reference gene primers within the assay. To quantify the absolute abundance of each unique TCRbeta CDR3 rearrangement, sequence reads were collapsed and filtered. For each sample, productive Simpson clonality was calculated by taking the square root of Simpson's diversity index across productive rearrangements. TCRdb provides this immuneACCESS table in a form limited to in-frame rearrangements. Some clones are lacking; in checked studies, under half of them reflect an unresolved V gene, and why the rest are absent is not known. That table gives V, J and clone size, and the DNA gave D and trimming. Counted in this sample were hundreds of thousands of clones; roughly 91% of them appeared once. Over 8.5% of the sample is in the top ten clones.

From V the trimming removes 8 bases and from J it removes 0 bases, while the gene matches leave 15 bases of the junction unaccounted for. Spanning cysteine to phenylalanine, the CDR3 consists of 18 amino acids. Of all the DNA, just the CDR3 is kept, 54 bases in frame from base 1. The germline V gene yields SGHNT for CDR1 and YENEEA for CDR2. The sample taken for sequencing was peripheral blood. The receptor was derived from a woman aged 30 to 39 with COVID-19, enrolled during active disease. The V gene is TRBV11-3 and the J gene is TRBJ1-5, with 8 bases aligning to TRBD1. The nucleotide sequence is given as TGTGCCAGCCCATCCGAAGGGACAGGATCTTATAGCAATCAGCCCCAGCATTTT. This is translated as CASPSEGTGSYSNQPQHF.